This is a list of T cell receptor beta chains from one sample in a study of blood T cells in healthy people across ages. TCRdb analysed the 5' RACE reads with MiXCR anew, one entry per CDR3 protein. Here the sample spans some 1.6 million distinct CDR3 sequences, about 31% being singletons. Material: blood. The source of these receptors is a woman aged 25 to 45 in good health. Each CDR3 is given with its conserved first and last residue. D genes are given only for firm matches. Where a row states a size, it is once, few, many or the class of an expanded clone; other rows omit it.

cdr3_nt cdr3_aa v_call d_call clone_size j_call
TGTGCCAGCCGCCCATATGGGAGGGACTACGAGCAGTACTTC CASRPYGRDYEQYF TRBV9 TRBD2 . TRBJ2-7
TGTGCCAGCAGCCAAGAACCCCTCTACGAGCAGTACTTC CASSQEPLYEQYF TRBV3-1 . . TRBJ2-7
TGTGCCAGCTCACCAGTGTCTAGCGGCAAGGGGGATGAGCAGTTCTTC CASSPVSSGKGDEQFF TRBV18 . few TRBJ2-1
TGTGCCATTTCGGGCACAGGGGAGGCCAAAAACATTCAGTACTTC CAISGTGEAKNIQYF TRBV9 TRBD1 . TRBJ2-4
TGTGCCAGCAGCTCACCATGGACTGGCCCTGGGGCCAACGTCCTGACTTTC CASSSPWTGPGANVLTF TRBV11-2 . . TRBJ2-6
TGTGCCAGCAGATGGGCTAGCGGGAGTACGCAGTATTTT CASRWASGSTQYF TRBV5-6 TRBD2 . TRBJ2-3
TGTGCCACCAGTGACGTAGCGGGAGTCTCCTACAATGAGCAGTTCTTC CATSDVAGVSYNEQFF TRBV24-1 TRBD2 many TRBJ2-1
TGCGCCAGCAGCCCCCTGGGGGACAGGGGAACGTTTGAGCAGTTCTTC CASSPLGDRGTFEQFF TRBV5-1 TRBD1 . TRBJ2-1
TGCAGTGCTGTAAGGGGGACAGGGGCCCAAGAGACCCAGTACTTC CSAVRGTGAQETQYF TRBV20-1 TRBD1 . TRBJ2-5
TGTGCCATCAGTCCTAGAGAGGGTTACGAGCAGTACTTC CAISPREGYEQYF TRBV10-3 . . TRBJ2-7
TGTGCCAGCAGTTTCCGGGTTGAGCGGTTCTTC CASSFRVERFF TRBV28 . . TRBJ2-1
TGCGCCAGCAGCCCAGCGACTAGAAGCTACGATGAGCAGTTCTTC CASSPATRSYDEQFF TRBV4-1 . . TRBJ2-1
TGTGCCAGCAGTTCCCTCCCGGGGACAGGGGTATCAGCCCAGCATTTT CASSSLPGTGVSAQHF TRBV7-9 TRBD1 . TRBJ1-5
TGCAGTGCTAGAGGAAATAGACTAGATACGCAGTATTTT CSARGNRLDTQYF TRBV20-1 . . TRBJ2-3
TGTGCCAGCAGCTTAATGGCGACTAGCGGGGGAGATAATGAGCAGTTCTTC CASSLMATSGGDNEQFF TRBV7-3 TRBD2 . TRBJ2-1
TGTGCCAGCAGTGAAAAGGCGTCCGCCTATGGCTACACCTTC CASSEKASAYGYTF TRBV2 . . TRBJ1-2
TGTGCCAGCAGCACCCGCACGAGCAACCTGGGGGGCTACACCTTC CASSTRTSNLGGYTF TRBV9 . . TRBJ1-2
TGTGCCAGCAGTTTAGCGTATGGAATCATGAACACTGAAGCTTTCTTT CASSLAYGIMNTEAFF TRBV12-3/TRBV12-4 . . TRBJ1-1
TGTGGGACGCCGGGCAGTTCCTACAATGAGCAGTTCTTC CGTPGSSYNEQFF TRBV7-3 . . TRBJ2-1
TGCAGGGCGGCAGCGGGAGCTGCAGATACGCAGTATTTT CRAAAGAADTQYF TRBV20-1 TRBD2 . TRBJ2-3
TGCGCCAGCAGCCAGGGGACAGGGGAGAGGACTGAAGCTTTCTTT CASSQGTGERTEAFF TRBV4-1 TRBD1 . TRBJ1-1
TGCGCCAGCAGCTTGGAGGTGACAGAGATCTATGGCTACACCTTC CASSLEVTEIYGYTF TRBV5-1 . few TRBJ1-2
TGTGCCAGCAGCTCCTCACCGGGACAGGGTACAGATACGCAGTATTTT CASSSSPGQGTDTQYF TRBV5-4 TRBD1 . TRBJ2-3
TGTGCCAGCAGCTTCAATGCTCTGCGGGGGGCTGGCACAGATGCGCAGTATTTT CASSFNALRGAGTDAQYF TRBV7-8 TRBD2 . TRBJ2-3
TGTGCCAGCAGCCACACCCGGACTAGCGGGGTTGAGACCCAGTACTTC CASSHTRTSGVETQYF TRBV4-2 TRBD2 . TRBJ2-5